This entry is about one T cell receptor beta chain. Its antigen is not known. The table came from immunoSEQ multiplex PCR; TCRdb's copy has only in-frame clones and leaves some out. Here the sample spans 600,000 to 750,000 clones, roughly 72% being singletons. The J segment lost 9 bases and the V segment lost 3 bases, leaving 3 bases of the junction unmatched. CDR1 is SGHKS and CDR2 is YYEKEE in the germline V gene (reference sequence). The CDR3 has 12 amino acids. The data derive from a study of shared clonotypes between healthy human individuals. The study's findings and limits: As a rule, naive subsets had a larger estimated richness than memory subsets. Some naive CD4 clonotypes, roughly 4.8%, turned up in common across several donors.

The chain employs TRBV5-5 and TRBJ1-5; 7 bases agree with TRBD1. The clonotype originates from a woman in her 30s in good health. The material sequenced was memory CD4+ T cells sorted from blood. As for subset: CD45RA-negative fraction. In DNA form, the CDR3 reads TGTGCCAGCAGCTCGCAGGGGGGGCCCCAGCATTTT. This translates into CASSSQGGPQHF. Looking up the rest from reference TRBV5-5 and TRBJ1-5 gives the full variable domain: DAGVTQSPTHLIKTRGQQVTLRCSPISGHKSVSWYQQVLGQGPQFIFQYYEKEERGRGNFPDRFSARQFPNYSSELNVNALLLGDSALYLCASSSQGGPQHFGDGTRLSIL.